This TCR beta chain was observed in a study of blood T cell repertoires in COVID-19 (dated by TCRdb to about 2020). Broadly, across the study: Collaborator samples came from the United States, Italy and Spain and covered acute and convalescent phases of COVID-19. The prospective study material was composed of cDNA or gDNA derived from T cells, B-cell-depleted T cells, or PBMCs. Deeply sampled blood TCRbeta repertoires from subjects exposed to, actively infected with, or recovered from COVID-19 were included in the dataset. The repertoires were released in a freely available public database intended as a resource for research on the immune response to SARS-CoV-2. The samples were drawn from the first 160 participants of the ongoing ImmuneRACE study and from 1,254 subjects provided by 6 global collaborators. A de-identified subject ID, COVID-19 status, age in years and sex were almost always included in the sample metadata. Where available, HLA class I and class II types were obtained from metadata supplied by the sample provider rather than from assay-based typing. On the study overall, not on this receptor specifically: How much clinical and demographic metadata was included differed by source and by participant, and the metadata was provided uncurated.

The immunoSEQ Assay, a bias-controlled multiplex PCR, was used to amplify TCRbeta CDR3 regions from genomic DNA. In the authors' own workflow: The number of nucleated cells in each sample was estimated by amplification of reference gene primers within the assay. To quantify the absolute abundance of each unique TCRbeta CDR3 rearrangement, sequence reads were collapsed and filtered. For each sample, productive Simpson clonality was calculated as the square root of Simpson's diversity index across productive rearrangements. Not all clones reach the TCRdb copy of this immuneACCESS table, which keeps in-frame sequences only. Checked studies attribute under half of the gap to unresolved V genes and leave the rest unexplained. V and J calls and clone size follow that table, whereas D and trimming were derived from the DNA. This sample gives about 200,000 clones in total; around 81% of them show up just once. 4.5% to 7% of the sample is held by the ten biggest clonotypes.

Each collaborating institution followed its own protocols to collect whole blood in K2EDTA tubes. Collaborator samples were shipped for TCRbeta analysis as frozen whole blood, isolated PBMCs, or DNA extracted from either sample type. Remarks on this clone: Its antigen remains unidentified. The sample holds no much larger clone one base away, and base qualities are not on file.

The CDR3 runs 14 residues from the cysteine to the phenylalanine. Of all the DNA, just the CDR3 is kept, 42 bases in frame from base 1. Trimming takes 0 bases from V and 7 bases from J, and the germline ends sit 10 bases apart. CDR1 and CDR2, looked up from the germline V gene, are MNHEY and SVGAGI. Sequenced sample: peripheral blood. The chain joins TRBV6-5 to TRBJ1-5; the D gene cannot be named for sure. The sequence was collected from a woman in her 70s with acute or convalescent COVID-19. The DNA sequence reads TGTGCCAGCAGTTACTCCGGAAGAGGGCAGCCCCAGCATTTT. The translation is CASSYSGRGQPQHF.